Following are 17 T cell receptor beta chains from one sample sequenced in a study of cytomegalovirus exposure and HLA in healthy donors. PCR amplification relied on 60 Vbeta primers (plus 13 Jbeta primers). Repertoires were generated with immunoSEQ multiplex PCR, while TCRdb's copy carries only in-frame clones and drops some. This table has 110,000 to 150,000 clones, around 86% appearing once. Sequenced material: PBMCs. The receptors stem from a female donor in good health and CMV-seronegative.

The chain is built from TRBV6-5 and TRBJ1-2, with a tentative D call TRBD1 (5 bases). The CDR3 extends over 14 amino acids. V lost 4 bases to trimming and J lost 4 bases, with 13 bases between them. Germline-derived CDR1 and CDR2 are MNHEY and SVGAGI. Here the CDR3 DNA reads TGTGCCAGCAGTTTAGGGGTGGGGTTCTATGGCTACACCTTC. As protein: CASSLGVGFYGYTF.

This chain joins TRBV18 and TRBJ2-3; D perhaps matches TRBD1 (7 bases). The CDR3 contains 17 residues. Germline CDR1 and CDR2: KGHSH and LQKENI. V was trimmed by 3 bases and J by 2 bases, leaving 18 bases between them. CDR3 nucleotides: TGTGCCAGCTCACCCTACGTTGGAGGGGGCAACACAGATACGCAGTATTTT. Its protein product is CASSPYVGGGNTDTQYF.

The V call is TRBV6-1, the J call TRBJ1-2, with 9 bases identical to TRBD1. The CDR3 runs 14 residues. V gave up 5 bases and J gave up 5 bases; unmatched junction bases: 6. Germline V gene sequence: CDR1 MNHNS, CDR2 SASEGT. CDR3 protein: CASSRSGTGYGYTF. CDR3 DNA: TGTGCCAGCAGTCGTTCCGGGACAGGGTATGGCTACACCTTC.

The V and J genes are TRBV19 and TRBJ2-1; D gene unclear. The CDR3 covers 13 residues. CDR1 is LNHDA, CDR2 SQIVND, per germline (reference sequence). V shed 3 bases and J shed 10 bases, with 13 bases lying between them. The CDR3 loop reads CASSINSKWEQFF. CDR3 nucleotides: TGTGCCAGTAGTATCAACTCCAAGTGGGAGCAGTTCTTC.

CDR3 protein: CASGLSSGSDSYNEQFF. CDR3 nucleotide sequence: TGTGCTAGTGGTTTGAGTAGCGGGAGTGACTCCTACAATGAGCAGTTCTTC. The chain links TRBV12-5 to TRBJ2-1, with 9 bases lining up with TRBD2. The CDR3 sequence is 17 residues long. CDR1 is LGHNT, CDR2 FRNRAP, per germline. Trimming took 2 bases from V and 0 from J; bases not matched to a gene: 5.

The DNA of the CDR3 is TGTGCCAGCCCTCCCTGGGGGGGGAACTCTGGGGCCAACGTCCTGACTTTC. It encodes CASPPWGGNSGANVLTF. The chain uses TRBV12-1 and TRBJ2-6; the table names TRBD2, a call not compared with the DNA. TRBV12-1 is labeled a pseudogene. The CDR3 contains 17 residues.

The CDR3 DNA sequence: TGTGCCAGCAGCTTGGCCGGGAACTATGGCTACACCTTC. Its translation is CASSLAGNYGYTF. The chain combines TRBV5-6 with TRBJ1-2; D remains ambiguous. V was pared by 0 bases and J by 2 bases, with 5 bases between. Germline-derived CDR1 and CDR2 are SGHDT and YYEEEE. This CDR3 has 13 residues.

This clone was detected only once. The chain joins TRBV7-9 to TRBJ1-4; 12 bases fit TRBD1. Germline assignment: CDR1 SEHNR and CDR2 FQNEAQ (reference sequence). The trim removed 0 bases at V and 3 bases at J, leaving 2 bases unmatched. CDR3 size: 17 residues. CDR3 coding DNA: TGTGCCAGCAGCTTAGCGGGACAGGGGGCTGCTAATGAAAAACTGTTTTTT. Translation: CASSLAGQGAANEKLFF.

The chain combines TRBV29-1 with TRBJ1-2; 10 nucleotides match TRBD1. The CDR3 spans 14 residues. The germline CDR1 and CDR2 sequences are SQVTM and ANQGSEA. J was trimmed by 3 bases and V by 6 bases; bases with no gene match: 7. The CDR3 DNA reads TGCAGCGTCAAACCGACAGGGGGCCACTATGGCTACACCTTC. The encoded protein is CSVKPTGGHYGYTF.

DNA of the CDR3: TGTGCCAGCAGCAGGTTCCTACAGGGGAAAGAGACCCAGTACTTC. It codes for CASSRFLQGKETQYF. The gene calls are TRBV6-5 and TRBJ2-5, with TRBD1 identical over 7 bases. This CDR3 comprises 15 residues. The junction had 10 bases not matched to a gene; V was cut back by 6 bases and J by 3 bases. The V gene's germline CDR1 is MNHEY and CDR2 SVGAGI.

J is TRBJ2-7 and V is TRBV4-2; TRBD1 agrees at 11 bases. The germline gives CDR1 LGHNA, CDR2 YNFKEQ. The CDR3 length is 17 residues. Germline trimming cut 0 bases from V and 6 bases from J; bases unmatched to any gene: 10. In DNA form, the CDR3 reads TGTGCCAGCAGCCAAGACACAAGACCGGGACAGGGGGGCGAGCAGTACTTC. Its translation is CASSQDTRPGQGGEQYF.

The chain combines TRBV7-9 with TRBJ2-7, with 7 positions matching TRBD1. The CDR3 runs 15 residues. V trimming: 6 bases; J trimming: 3 bases; junction bases outside the gene matches: 11. Germline values: CDR1 SEHNR, CDR2 FQNEAQ (reference sequence). The CDR3 DNA reads TGTGCCAGCAGTCTGGAGGTACAGGGGAGCTACGAGCAGTACTTC. This translates into CASSLEVQGSYEQYF.

V gene TRBV30 combines with J gene TRBJ2-5; 7 bases agree with TRBD2. The V and J ends lost 3 bases and 4 bases, in that order; junction bases with no gene match: 11. The CDR3 loop spans 15 amino acids. The germline V gene encodes CDR1 GTSNPN and CDR2 SVGIG (reference sequence). The CDR3 region has the DNA TGTGCCTGGAGCTGGGCTAGCGGAGGAAGAGAGACCCAGTACTTC. This translates into CAWSWASGGRETQYF.

This clone has more than one count but fewer than ten. This chain connects TRBV14 to TRBJ2-1; D is possibly TRBD2 (6 bases). Trimming took 0 bases from V and 0 from J, leaving 9 bases between them. CDR1 and CDR2 (germline): SGHDN, FVKESK. CDR3 length: 16 residues. The CDR3 is CASSQDWRGSYNEQFF. The CDR3 DNA is TGTGCCAGCAGCCAAGATTGGCGGGGCTCCTACAATGAGCAGTTCTTC.

The rearrangement links TRBV27 to TRBJ1-2; 10 bases map to TRBD1. The CDR3 is 13 amino acids. V shed 6 bases and J 4 bases; nucleotides not matched to a gene: 2. Germline V gene data show CDR1 as MNHEY and CDR2 as SMNVEV (reference sequence). The CDR3: CASRDRGFYGYTF. The CDR3 DNA follows: TGTGCCAGCAGGGACAGGGGGTTCTATGGCTACACCTTC.

The chain recombines TRBV7-6 with TRBJ2-5, with 9 bases identical to TRBD1. The CDR3 is 13 amino acids. The ends lost 0 bases at V and 8 bases at J; junction bases unmatched: 1. Looked up from germline, CDR1 is SGHVS and CDR2 is FNYEAQ. In nucleotides, the CDR3 is TGTGCCAGCAGCTTAGCGGGACAGGGAACCCAGTACTTC. Translation gives CASSLAGQGTQYF.

CDR3 protein: CASSSQGTRNQPQHF. The CDR3 DNA is TGTGCCAGCAGCTCACAGGGTACGCGCAATCAGCCCCAGCATTTT. This rearrangement joins TRBV5-5 to TRBJ1-5, with a possible D match to TRBD1 (6 bases). Trimming removed 3 bases at V and 2 bases at J, with 12 bases between. CDR3 length: 15 amino acids. Germline lookup yields CDR1 SGHKS and CDR2 YYEKEE (reference sequence).